This TCR beta chain was observed in a study of blood T cell repertoires in COVID-19. Study information: Spain, Italy and the United States supplied samples that represented acute and convalescent COVID-19.

Profiling relied on immunoSEQ multiplex PCR, and the TCRdb table lists in-frame clones only, not all of them. The profile shows roughly 280,000 clones, around 89% of them singletons. Each participant's cohort was designated according to participant-reported clinical history. Germline assignment: CDR1 LNHNV and CDR2 YYDKDF (reference sequence). V shed 0 bases and J 0 bases; nucleotides not matched to a gene: 6. CDR3 length: 18 residues. The receptor's source is a woman aged 45 to 65 who had recovered from COVID-19. The source material was PBMCs or T cells enriched from blood (not recorded which). This chain connects TRBV15 to TRBJ1-5, with 9 nucleotides matching TRBD1. CDR3 DNA: TGTGCCACCAGCAGAGATGGGACAGGGACCCTTAGCAATCAGCCCCAGCATTTT. It codes for CATSRDGTGTLSNQPQHF.